This entry lists 15 T cell receptor beta chains sequenced from one sample in a study of shared clonotypes between healthy human individuals. Data came from immunoSEQ multiplex PCR; TCRdb stores just in-frame clones and leaves some out. In the table there are over a million clones, approximately 97% of which are singletons. Sequencing input: naive CD4+ T cells sorted from blood. Subset noted: CD45RA+ positively selected. The receptor source for this set is a man aged 30 to 45 in good health.

This clone was counted a single time. The chain has TRBV11-2 and TRBJ2-1; D might be TRBD2 (5 bases). Trimming shortened V by 2 bases and J by 8 bases, and 10 bases separated the two germline ends. This CDR3 has 13 amino acids. Germline CDR1 SGHAT, CDR2 FQNNGV. The CDR3 region has the DNA TGTGCCAGCAGCTTAAGAGGGTCCCATGAGCAGTTCTTC. Translating gives CASSLRGSHEQFF.

The chain employs TRBV28 and TRBJ2-7; 9 bases line up with TRBD1. Germline V gives CDR1 MDHEN, CDR2 SYDVKM. This CDR3 region has 16 residues. V was clipped by 6 bases and J by 5 bases; unmatched bases: 14. The DNA for the CDR3 is TGTGCCAGCAGAGACCCACAGGGGGCGCTTGTCGACGAGCAGTACTTC. It is translated as CASRDPQGALVDEQYF.

The DNA for the CDR3 is TGTGCCATCAGTGAGTCGGGGGAGCACTATGGCTACACCTTC. Translation: CAISESGEHYGYTF. V and J are TRBV10-3 and TRBJ1-2, with D perhaps matching TRBD1 (5 bases). The germline V gene has CDR1 ENHRY and CDR2 SYGVKD. CDR3 length equals 14 residues. The germline V and J ends were trimmed by 0 bases and 3 bases, with 8 bases remaining between them.

V and J are TRBV29-1 and TRBJ1-5; 7 bases match TRBD1. The J segment lost 6 bases and the V segment lost 5 bases, leaving 4 bases of the junction unmatched. The germline CDR1 and CDR2 sequences are SQVTM and ANQGSEA. CDR3 length: 12 amino acids. In DNA form, the CDR3 reads TGCAGCGTTAAGGGGGCAGGTCAGCCCCAGCATTTT. Residues: CSVKGAGQPQHF.

This clone came up once. The chain couples TRBV27 to TRBJ2-1, with 11 bases aligning to TRBD2. The ends lost 4 bases at V and 9 bases at J; junction bases unmatched: 5. Germline lookup yields CDR1 MNHEY and CDR2 SMNVEV (reference sequence). This CDR3 has 14 residues. In DNA form, the CDR3 reads TGTGCCAGCAGTTGGGGGACTAGCGGTACTGAGCAGTTCTTC. Its protein is CASSWGTSGTEQFF.

Note on this clone: This same CDR3 is encoded by further DNA sequences in the sample. The chain links TRBV9 to TRBJ2-1; D unclear. V shed 2 bases and J shed 0 bases, with 3 bases lying between them. CDR3 length: 13 amino acids. Germline V lookup: CDR1 SGDLS, CDR2 YYNGEE. In DNA, the CDR3 is TGTGCCAGCAGCGTGGGCTCCTACAATGAGCAGTTCTTC. Amino acids: CASSVGSYNEQFF.

The J gene is TRBJ2-7, the V gene TRBV11-2; a weak D match, TRBD1 (6 bases). The CDR3 runs to 13 residues. Deletions cut 6 bases from V and 9 bases from J, with 18 bases between. CDR1 and CDR2 from the germline V gene are SGHAT and FQNNGV. Here the CDR3 reads CASRKLAGAGQYF. CDR3 nucleotides: TGTGCCAGCAGGAAATTAGCAGGGGCAGGGCAGTACTTC.

The J gene is TRBJ2-7, the V gene TRBV25-1; TRBD1 is a possible D gene (6 bases). Germline CDR1 is MGHDK and CDR2 is SYGVNS. Trimming took 1 base from V and 2 from J, leaving 21 bases between them. The length of the CDR3 is 18 residues. CDR3 sequence reads: CASSELGGGQSLTYEQYF. In DNA form, the CDR3 reads TGTGCCAGCAGTGAATTAGGTGGGGGCCAATCGCTGACCTACGAGCAGTACTTC.

V is TRBV5-4 and J is TRBJ2-7, with 14 bases aligning to TRBD2. CDR1 is SGHNT, CDR2 YYREEE, per germline (reference sequence). The CDR3 spans 15 residues. The trim removed 4 bases at V and 7 bases at J, leaving 7 bases unmatched. The CDR3 reads CASSPGLAGEGEQYF. In DNA, the CDR3 is TGTGCCAGCAGCCCGGGACTAGCGGGAGAGGGGGAGCAGTACTTC.

The rearrangement joins TRBV7-3 to TRBJ2-1; D may be TRBD2 (5 bases). Between the trimmed V and J ends, which lost 5 bases and 3 bases, there was a span of 8 bases. Germline assignment: CDR1 SGHTA and CDR2 FQGTGA. This CDR3 has 13 amino acids. This CDR3 is CASSGSGYNEQFF. DNA of the CDR3: TGTGCCAGCAGCGGAAGCGGCTACAATGAGCAGTTCTTC.

To note about this clone: Distinct nucleotide sequences in the sample also encode this CDR3. The V call is TRBV28, the J call TRBJ1-5, with D unresolved. The V end was cut by 4 bases, the J end by 7 bases, with 5 bases between. Germline V gene sequence: CDR1 MDHEN, CDR2 SYDVKM. The CDR3 has 11 residues. The CDR3 loop reads CASSSVQPQHF. The CDR3 DNA reads as TGTGCCAGCAGTTCCGTGCAGCCCCAGCATTTT.

V usage is TRBV5-4 and J usage is TRBJ1-5, with D possibly being TRBD1 (5 bases). The CDR3 is 14 amino acids. V was pared by 0 bases and J by 3 bases, with 7 bases between. Germline assignment: CDR1 SGHNT and CDR2 YYREEE (reference sequence). The CDR3 reads CASSLEGTNQPQHF. Here the CDR3 DNA reads TGTGCCAGCAGCTTGGAAGGGACCAATCAGCCCCAGCATTTT.

The chain employs TRBV5-8 and TRBJ2-6; D call uncertain. The CDR3 has 18 residues. Germline V gene lookup returns CDR1 SGHTS and CDR2 YDEGEE. V lost 0 bases, J lost 2 bases, and 15 bases lay in between. In DNA form, the CDR3 reads TGTGCCAGCAGCTTGGGGGTAGGGAAATTGGCTGGGGCCAACGTCCTGACTTTC. It encodes CASSLGVGKLAGANVLTF.

This chain joins TRBV7-2 and TRBJ1-4, with 7 nucleotides matching TRBD1. Per germline, CDR1 SGHTA and CDR2 FQGNSA. CDR3 size: 13 residues. With V trimmed by 6 bases and J by 7 bases, 5 bases remained unmatched. Written as DNA, the CDR3 is TGTGCCAGCAGGCCGGGACAGATTGAAAAACTGTTTTTT. Amino acids: CASRPGQIEKLFF.

This clone has just one count. The chain couples TRBV7-8 to TRBJ2-7; TRBD1 or TRBD2 may be the D gene (5 bases each). There are 17 residues in the CDR3. Germline-derived CDR1 and CDR2 are SGHVS and FQNEAQ. The V end lost 0 bases, the J end lost 1 base, and 16 bases lay between the germline ends. Written as DNA, the CDR3 is TGTGCCAGCAGCTTAGCTGGAGTCGGGACGCAATCCTACGAGCAGTACTTC. It yields the protein CASSLAGVGTQSYEQYF.